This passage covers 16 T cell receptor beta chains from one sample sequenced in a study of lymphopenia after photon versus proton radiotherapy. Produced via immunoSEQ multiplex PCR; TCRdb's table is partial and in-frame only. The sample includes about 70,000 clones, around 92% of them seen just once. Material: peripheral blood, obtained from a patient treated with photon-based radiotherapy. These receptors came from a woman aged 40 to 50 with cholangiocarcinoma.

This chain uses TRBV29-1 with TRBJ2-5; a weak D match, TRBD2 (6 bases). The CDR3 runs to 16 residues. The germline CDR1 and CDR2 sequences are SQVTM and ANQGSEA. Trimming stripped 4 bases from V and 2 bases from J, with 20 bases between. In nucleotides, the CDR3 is TGCAGCGTTGCGATACCAAAACCGGGACTGCAAGAGACCCAGTACTTC. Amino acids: CSVAIPKPGLQETQYF.

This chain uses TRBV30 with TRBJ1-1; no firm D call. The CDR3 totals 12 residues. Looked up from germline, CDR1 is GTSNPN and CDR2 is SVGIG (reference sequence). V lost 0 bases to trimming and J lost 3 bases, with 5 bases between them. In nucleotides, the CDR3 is TGTGCCTGGAGTGTAACGGACACTGAAGCTTTCTTT. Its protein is CAWSVTDTEAFF.

The CDR3 DNA reads TGTGCCTGGAGCGAGGGCCAGGGGGCTTGGCCCCTCCACTTT. Amino acids: CAWSEGQGAWPLHF. The chain recombines TRBV30 with TRBJ1-6, with TRBD1 matching 8 bases. Looked up from germline, CDR1 is GTSNPN and CDR2 is SVGIG (reference sequence). With 3 bases clipped from V and 13 bases from J, the junction kept 11 bases outside the gene matches. CDR3 length: 14 amino acids.

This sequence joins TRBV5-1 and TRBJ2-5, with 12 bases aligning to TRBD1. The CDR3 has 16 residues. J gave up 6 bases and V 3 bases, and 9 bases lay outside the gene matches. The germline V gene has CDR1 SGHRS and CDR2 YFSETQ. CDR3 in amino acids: CASSYTGTGGIQTQYF. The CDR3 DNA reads TGCGCCAGCAGCTATACCGGGACAGGGGGCATACAGACCCAGTACTTC.

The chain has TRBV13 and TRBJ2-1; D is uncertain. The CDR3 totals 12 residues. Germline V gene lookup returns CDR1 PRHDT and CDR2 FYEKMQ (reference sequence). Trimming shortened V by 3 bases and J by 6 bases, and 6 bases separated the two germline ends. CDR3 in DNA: TGTGCCAGCAGCTTGGGAATCAATGAGCAGTTCTTC. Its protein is CASSLGINEQFF.

CDR3 sequence (DNA): TGTGCCAGCAAATGGTGGACGGCTTCTAACTATGGCTACACCTTC. The encoded protein is CASKWWTASNYGYTF. J is TRBJ1-2 and V is TRBV5-4, with unresolved D. Germline V gene data show CDR1 as SGHNT and CDR2 as YYREEE (reference sequence). Trimming removed 6 bases at V and 0 bases at J, with 15 bases between. The length of the CDR3 is 15 residues.

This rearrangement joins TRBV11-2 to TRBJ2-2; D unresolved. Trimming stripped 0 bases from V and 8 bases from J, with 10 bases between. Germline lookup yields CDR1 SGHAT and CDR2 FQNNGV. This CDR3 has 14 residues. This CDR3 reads CASSLDGDSGELFF. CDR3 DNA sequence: TGTGCCAGCAGCTTAGACGGTGATAGTGGGGAGCTGTTTTTT.

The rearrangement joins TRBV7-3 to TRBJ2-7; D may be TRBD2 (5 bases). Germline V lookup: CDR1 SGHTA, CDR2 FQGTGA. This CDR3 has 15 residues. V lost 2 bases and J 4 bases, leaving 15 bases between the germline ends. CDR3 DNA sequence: TGTGCCAGCAGCTTATGGGCTAGCCCGGGTTACGAGCAGTACTTC. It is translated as CASSLWASPGYEQYF.

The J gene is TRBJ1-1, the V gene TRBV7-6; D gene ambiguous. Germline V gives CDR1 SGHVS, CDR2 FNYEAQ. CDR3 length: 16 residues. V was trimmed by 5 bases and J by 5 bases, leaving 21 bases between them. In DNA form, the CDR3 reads TGTGCCAGCAGCCATAAGGTGGCAGCTTCGGGGACTGAAGCTTTCTTT. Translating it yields CASSHKVAASGTEAFF.

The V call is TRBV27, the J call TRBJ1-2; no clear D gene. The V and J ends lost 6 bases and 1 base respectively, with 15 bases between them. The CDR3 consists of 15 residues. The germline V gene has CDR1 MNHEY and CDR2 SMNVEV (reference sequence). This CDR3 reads CASSPSVTDNYGYTF. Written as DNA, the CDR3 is TGTGCCAGCAGCCCGAGCGTGACGGATAACTATGGCTACACCTTC.

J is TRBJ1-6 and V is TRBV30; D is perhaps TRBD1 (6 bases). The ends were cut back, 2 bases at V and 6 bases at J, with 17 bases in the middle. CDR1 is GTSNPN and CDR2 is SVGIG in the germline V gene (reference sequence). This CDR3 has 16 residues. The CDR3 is CAWSTSQGLSNSPLHF. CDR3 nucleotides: TGTGCCTGGAGTACGTCACAGGGTCTCTCTAATTCACCCCTCCACTTT.

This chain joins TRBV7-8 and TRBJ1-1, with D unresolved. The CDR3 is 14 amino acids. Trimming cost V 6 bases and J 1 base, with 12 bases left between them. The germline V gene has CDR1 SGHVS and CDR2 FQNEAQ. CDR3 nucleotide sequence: TGTGCCAGCAGTCCTACTACACCGAACACTGAAGCTTTCTTT. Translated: CASSPTTPNTEAFF.

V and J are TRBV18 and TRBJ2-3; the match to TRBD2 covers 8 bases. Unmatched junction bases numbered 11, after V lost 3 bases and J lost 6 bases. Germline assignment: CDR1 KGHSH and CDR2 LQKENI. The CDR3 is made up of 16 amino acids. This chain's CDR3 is CASSPVYRGGVDTQYF. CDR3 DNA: TGTGCCAGCTCACCGGTGTACCGGGGGGGCGTTGATACGCAGTATTTT.

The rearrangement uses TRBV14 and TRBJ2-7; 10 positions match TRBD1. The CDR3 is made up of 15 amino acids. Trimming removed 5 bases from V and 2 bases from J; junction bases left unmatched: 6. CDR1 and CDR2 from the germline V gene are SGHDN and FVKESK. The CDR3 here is CASSVGQGVAYEQYF. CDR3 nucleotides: TGTGCCAGCAGCGTCGGACAGGGGGTAGCCTACGAGCAGTACTTC.

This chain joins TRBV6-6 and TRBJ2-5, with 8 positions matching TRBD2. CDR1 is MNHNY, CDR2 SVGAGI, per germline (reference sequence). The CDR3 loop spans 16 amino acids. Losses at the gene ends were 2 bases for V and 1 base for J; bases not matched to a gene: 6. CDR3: CASSYDLAGSQETQYF. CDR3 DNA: TGTGCCAGCAGTTACGACCTAGCGGGTAGCCAAGAGACCCAGTACTTC.

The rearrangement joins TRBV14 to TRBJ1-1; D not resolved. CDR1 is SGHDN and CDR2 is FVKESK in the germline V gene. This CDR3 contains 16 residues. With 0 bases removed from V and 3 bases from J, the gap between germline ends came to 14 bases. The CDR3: CASSQDRGVYDTEAFF. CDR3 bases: TGTGCCAGCAGCCAAGATCGTGGGGTGTACGACACTGAAGCTTTCTTT.